Sequencing of this T cell receptor beta chain was carried out in a study of somatic mutations in cytotoxic T cells in rheumatoid arthritis. Whole-study findings and limits: With age, CD8+ clonality increased in rheumatoid arthritis patients, whereas no such increase appeared in healthy controls. A single CD8+ clone exceeded 20% of CD8+ cells in about an eighth of the roughly 60 patients. Any difference in CD8+ T-cell clonality between patients who had rheumatoid arthritis and healthy controls who were age-matched was not statistically significant.

This clone was seen just once. Antigen unknown. From germline, CDR1 is SGHVS and CDR2 FNYEAQ. The V end lost 8 bases, the J end lost 3 bases, and 10 bases lay between the germline ends. This CDR3 contains 12 residues. Profiled with immunoSEQ multiplex PCR; TCRdb holds only in-frame clones, not every one. The sample shows some 12,000 clones, approximately 70% of them seen only once. CD4+ cells and CD8+ cells were each obtained through positive magnetic bead selection, and their purity was assessed by flow cytometry. The sample comprised CD8+ T cells sorted from blood. The clonotype originates from a man in his sixties in good health. V usage is TRBV7-6 and J usage is TRBJ2-5, with D unresolved. CDR3 sequence (DNA): TGTGCCAGCTCAAGGTGGGAAGAGACCCAGTACTTC. This sequence encodes CASSRWEETQYF. Variable domain in full (rest from reference TRBV7-6 and TRBJ2-5): GAGVSQSPRYKVTKRGQDVALRCDPISGHVSLYWYRQALGQGPEFLTYFNYEAQQDKSGLPNDRFSAERPEGSISTLTIQRTEQRDSAMYRCASSRWEETQYFGPGTRLLVL.